These 26 T cell receptor beta chains were all obtained from the same sample, sequenced in a study of glioma-infiltrating T cells after dendritic cell vaccination. This table comes from immunoSEQ multiplex PCR, and its TCRdb copy is limited to in-frame clones, with some not included. The data hold 90,000 or so clones, with approximately 81% observed a single time. This sample comprised blood, obtained before dendritic cell vaccination. All receptors come from a human donor with glioblastoma.

CDR3 bases: TGTGCTAGTGCCCCGGGCGGGAGGAGCACAGATACGCAGTATTTT. Translation gives CASAPGGRSTDTQYF. The rearrangement links TRBV12-5 to TRBJ2-3; 8 nucleotides match TRBD2. CDR3 length: 15 residues. Germline-derived CDR1 and CDR2 are LGHNT and FRNRAP. Germline trimming cut 7 bases from V and 0 bases from J; bases unmatched to any gene: 6.

The chain uses TRBV2 and TRBJ1-4; 8 bases line up with TRBD1. The CDR3 has 14 amino acids. V lost 5 bases to trimming and J lost 8 bases; unmatched junction nucleotides: 7. Germline CDR1 SNHLY, CDR2 FYNNEI. The CDR3 spells CASSRQGLGEKLFF. The CDR3 DNA reads TGTGCCAGCAGTCGACAGGGGCTCGGAGAAAAACTGTTTTTT. Using reference TRBV2 and TRBJ1-4 for the parts outside the CDR3, the full variable domain is EPEVTQTPSHQVTQMGQEVILRCVPISNHLYFYWYRQILGQKVEFLVSFYNNEISEKSEIFDDQFSVERPDGSNFTLKIRSTKLEDSAMYFCASSRQGLGEKLFFGSGTQLSVL.

The V gene is TRBV5-1, the J gene TRBJ2-6; 11 nucleotides agree with TRBD1. Germline CDR1 is SGHRS and CDR2 is YFSETQ. V shed 4 bases and J 1 base; nucleotides not matched to a gene: 7. This CDR3 spans 18 amino acids. The CDR3 protein is CASSVLGTGGSGANVLTF. Written as DNA, the CDR3 is TGCGCCAGCAGCGTTCTTGGGACAGGGGGGTCTGGGGCCAACGTCCTGACTTTC. Full variable domain (missing parts from reference TRBV5-1 and TRBJ2-6): KAGVTQTPRYLIKTRGQQVTLSCSPISGHRSVSWYQQTPGQGLQFLFEYFSETQRNKGNFPGRFSGRQFSNSRSEMNVSTLELGDSALYLCASSVLGTGGSGANVLTFGAGSRLTVL.

The rearrangement links TRBV2 to TRBJ2-3; D is possibly TRBD2 (6 bases). The V gene's germline CDR1 is SNHLY and CDR2 FYNNEI. The V end was cut by 0 bases, the J end by 5 bases, with 15 bases between. The CDR3 is 16 residues long. In DNA form, the CDR3 reads TGTGCCAGCAGTGAAGCGCCGGGGCGGGGTGAAGATACGCAGTATTTT. Protein product: CASSEAPGRGEDTQYF.

This sequence joins TRBV7-9 and TRBJ1-1; 7 nucleotides align to TRBD1. With V trimmed by 4 bases and J by 2 bases, 4 bases remained unmatched. The germline gives CDR1 SEHNR, CDR2 FQNEAQ (reference sequence). This CDR3 is 14 amino acids long. DNA of the CDR3: TGTGCCAGCAGCTCGGGACAGATAAACACTGAAGCTTTCTTT. Protein product: CASSSGQINTEAFF.

This clone has a handful of counts. Other DNA sequences of this sample code for an identical CDR3. This chain uses TRBV13 with TRBJ2-4; 7 positions match TRBD2. The CDR3 spans 17 residues. Losses at the gene ends were 5 bases for V and 0 bases for J; bases not matched to a gene: 10. Germline V gene data show CDR1 as PRHDT and CDR2 as FYEKMQ (reference sequence). DNA for the CDR3: TGTGCCAGCAGCACCCGGGCGGGAGTAGGAGCCAAAAACATTCAGTACTTC. Protein: CASSTRAGVGAKNIQYF.

The chain employs TRBV5-5 and TRBJ2-5, with a possible D match to TRBD1 (5 bases). This CDR3 comprises 11 residues. The germline V and J ends were trimmed by 3 bases and 7 bases, with 7 bases remaining between them. CDR1 and CDR2 from the germline V gene are SGHKS and YYEKEE (reference sequence). The CDR3 DNA follows: TGTGCCAGCAGCTCTCAGGGGACCCAGTACTTC. It codes for CASSSQGTQYF.

This chain uses TRBV15 with TRBJ2-7; the match to TRBD2 covers 7 bases. This CDR3 is 16 amino acids long. The ends lost 1 base at V and 5 bases at J; junction bases unmatched: 11. Germline V gives CDR1 LNHNV, CDR2 YYDKDF (reference sequence). The CDR3: CATSRVRTGGYDEQYF. The CDR3 coding sequence is TGTGCCACCAGCAGAGTGAGGACCGGGGGGTACGACGAGCAGTACTTC.

This clone was seen a few times. This chain joins TRBV6-1 and TRBJ2-2; D not resolved. The germline CDR1 and CDR2 sequences are MNHNS and SASEGT. The CDR3 has 15 residues. V lost 3 bases, J lost 1 base, and 9 bases lay in between. In DNA form, the CDR3 reads TGTGCCAGCAGTGAGAATAGACTGAACACCGGGGAGCTGTTTTTT. Its protein is CASSENRLNTGELFF.

The CDR3 reads CASSEARIGVEQYF. In nucleotides, the CDR3 is TGTGCCAGCAGTGAAGCGCGTATAGGGGTCGAGCAGTACTTC. The chain links TRBV2 to TRBJ2-7, with D tentatively TRBD1 (5 bases). The CDR3 sequence is 14 residues long. The V gene's germline CDR1 is SNHLY and CDR2 FYNNEI. V was clipped by 0 bases and J by 6 bases, with 12 bases between them.

V is TRBV6-5 and J is TRBJ2-7, with a possible D match to TRBD1 (6 bases). Trimming took off 5 bases at V and 7 bases at J, with 12 bases between the two ends. CDR1 is MNHEY and CDR2 is SVGAGI in the germline V gene. The length of the CDR3 is 12 residues. This CDR3 reads CASSAPQGEQYF. CDR3 bases: TGTGCCAGCAGTGCGCCACAGGGTGAGCAGTACTTC.

This chain connects TRBV19 to TRBJ2-1; D perhaps matches TRBD2 (6 bases). The CDR3 is 13 residues long. Trimming took 3 bases from V and 7 from J, leaving 10 bases between them. Germline V gene data show CDR1 as LNHDA and CDR2 as SQIVND (reference sequence). CDR3: CASSIWEVNEQFF. The CDR3 DNA sequence: TGTGCCAGTAGTATCTGGGAGGTTAATGAGCAGTTCTTC.

A few counts support this clone. DNA for the CDR3: TGTGCCAGCAGCCTTCAGGGGGCGACTGAAGCTTTCTTT. This codes for CASSLQGATEAFF. This chain connects TRBV7-9 to TRBJ1-1; the match to TRBD1 covers 8 bases. Trimming at V came to 5 bases and at J to 5 bases, leaving 4 bases not matched to a gene. The germline CDR1 and CDR2 sequences are SEHNR and FQNEAQ (reference sequence). The CDR3 is 13 amino acids.

This clone has a handful of counts. This chain joins TRBV30 and TRBJ2-5; the D gene is possibly TRBD1 (6 bases). The ends were cut back, 0 bases at V and 6 bases at J, with 11 bases in the middle. CDR1 GTSNPN and CDR2 SVGIG come from the germline V gene (reference sequence). The CDR3 extends over 13 amino acids. The CDR3 DNA sequence: TGTGCCTGGAGTGTGAAGGACAGTAAGACCCAGTACTTC. Amino acid sequence: CAWSVKDSKTQYF.

This clone showed up just a few times. The chain carries TRBV9 and TRBJ2-7, with TRBD2 matching over 15 bases. After removal of 4 bases from V and 6 bases from J, the junction contained 5 bases not matched to a gene. The CDR3 contains 15 residues. Per germline, CDR1 SGDLS and CDR2 YYNGEE. CDR3 residues: CASSLQGLAGGEQYF. DNA for the CDR3: TGTGCCAGCAGCCTCCAGGGACTAGCGGGAGGCGAGCAGTACTTC.

The chain links TRBV5-1 to TRBJ1-4, with D possibly matching TRBD1 (6 bases). V gave up 2 bases and J gave up 5 bases, with 16 bases separating them. Germline loops: CDR1 SGHRS, CDR2 YFSETQ. The CDR3 covers 16 residues. The chain's CDR3 is CASSFHRDQGNEKLFF. DNA for the CDR3: TGCGCCAGCAGCTTTCACAGGGACCAAGGGAATGAAAAACTGTTTTTT.

V usage is TRBV9 and J usage is TRBJ2-7, with 7 bases that match TRBD1. This CDR3 contains 14 residues. Trimming removed 4 bases from V and 7 bases from J; junction bases left unmatched: 11. Germline assignment: CDR1 SGDLS and CDR2 YYNGEE. In nucleotides, the CDR3 is TGTGCCAGCAGCCCCATAGCCGAACAGGGGGAGCAGTACTTC. It yields the protein CASSPIAEQGEQYF.

This chain uses TRBV25-1 with TRBJ1-5; TRBD1 aligns across 12 bases. This CDR3 spans 16 amino acids. The germline gives CDR1 MGHDK, CDR2 SYGVNS. The V and J ends lost 4 bases and 6 bases, in that order; junction bases with no gene match: 7. The CDR3 nucleotides read TGTGCCAGCAGTGGACCGGGACAGGGGGCAAGTCAGCCCCAGCATTTT. Amino acid sequence: CASSGPGQGASQPQHF.

The chain is built from TRBV5-1 and TRBJ1-1; D may be TRBD1 (6 bases). This CDR3 has 15 residues. The germline CDR1 and CDR2 sequences are SGHRS and YFSETQ. The V gene lost 4 bases and the J gene lost 7 bases, with 20 bases spanning the gap. The CDR3 protein is CASSPRAGAGSEAFF. For the CDR3, the DNA is TGCGCCAGCAGCCCGCGGGCAGGGGCTGGAAGTGAAGCTTTCTTT.

The chain couples TRBV6-1 to TRBJ1-2; 8 nucleotides agree with TRBD1. CDR3 size: 14 residues. J lost 7 bases, V lost 3 bases, and 7 bases had no gene match. The V gene's germline CDR1 is MNHNS and CDR2 SASEGT. The CDR3 sequence: CASSEGTGLRGYTF. In DNA form, the CDR3 reads TGTGCCAGCAGTGAGGGGACAGGCCTTCGTGGCTACACCTTC.

This sequence joins TRBV5-4 and TRBJ1-1; 7 bases match TRBD1. This CDR3 contains 14 residues. V shed 1 base, J shed 5 bases, and the junction held 5 bases outside the gene matches. Germline V CDR1 and CDR2: SGHNT, YYREEE (reference sequence). The CDR3 DNA sequence: TGTGCCAGCAGCTTGACAGGGGTCGGGACTGAAGCTTTCTTT. As protein: CASSLTGVGTEAFF.

CDR3 amino acids: CASSLLQQETQYF. CDR3 DNA: TGCGCCAGCAGCTTGTTACAGCAAGAGACCCAGTACTTC. The V and J genes are TRBV5-1 and TRBJ2-5, with D unclear. The V and J ends lost 1 base and 2 bases respectively, with 6 bases between them. The V gene's germline CDR1 is SGHRS and CDR2 YFSETQ. CDR3 length: 13 residues.

The chain couples TRBV5-6 to TRBJ2-7, with D possibly being TRBD1 (6 bases). The CDR3 covers 16 residues. V gave up 0 bases and J gave up 0 bases, with 13 bases separating them. The germline gives CDR1 SGHDT, CDR2 YYEEEE. CDR3 residues: CASSLEIGQISYEQYF. The CDR3 nucleotides are TGTGCCAGCAGCTTGGAGATTGGACAGATCTCCTACGAGCAGTACTTC.

The gene calls are TRBV7-3 and TRBJ1-1; D remains unclear. Trimming left V 4 bases short and J 3 bases short, with 12 bases between. The V gene's germline CDR1 is SGHTA and CDR2 FQGTGA. CDR3 length: 14 residues. The CDR3 coding sequence is TGTGCCAGCAGCTCCTCCCGGTTGGACACTGAAGCTTTCTTT. Residues: CASSSSRLDTEAFF.

The CDR3 here is CASSAAKAGTHYEQYF. The CDR3 nucleotides read TGTGCCAGCAGTGCTGCAAAAGCGGGTACCCACTACGAGCAGTACTTC. The chain couples TRBV6-1 to TRBJ2-7; a possible D gene is TRBD2 (6 bases). Between the trimmed V and J ends, which lost 4 bases and 3 bases, there was a span of 19 bases. Per germline, CDR1 MNHNS and CDR2 SASEGT. This CDR3 has 16 residues.

The gene calls are TRBV9 and TRBJ2-3; TRBD2 agrees at 7 bases. The V gene's germline CDR1 is SGDLS and CDR2 YYNGEE. The V gene end was trimmed by 0 bases and the J gene end by 2 bases; junction bases not matched to a gene: 3. This CDR3 contains 15 residues. The CDR3 region has the DNA TGTGCCAGCAGCGTAGTGGGGGGGAACACAGATACGCAGTATTTT. Its translation is CASSVVGGNTDTQYF.